The sequence of this T cell receptor beta chain was determined in a study of vaccination and CD4 T cells after COVID-19. Sequencing of the DNA from cultured CD4+ T cells was carried out with the Oncomine TCR Beta short-read assay. TCRdb analysed the PCR reads with MiXCR anew, one entry per CDR3 protein. The sample lists about 12,000 distinct CDR3 sequences, 50% occurring once. For this clonotype: Its specificity is unknown.

CDR3 size: 16 residues. Germline loops: CDR1 MNHNS, CDR2 SASEGT. Trimming left V 4 bases short and J 7 bases short, with 17 bases between. Treatment given: roughly 10-day PBMC culture with coronavirus spike peptide pools or control peptides (ViraFEST assay). A few million PBMCs per well were cultured with approximately 10 IU/ml IL-2 and roughly 10 ug/ml peptide pools. General study points: Convalescent patients had 304 of 307 vaccine-specific clones showing spike mono-reactivity. Convalescent patients had a median roughly 86% of post-vaccine SARS-CoV-2-reactive clones that were detected only after vaccination, not before it.

The chain joins TRBV6-1 to TRBJ1-6, with TRBD1 as a possible D gene (5 bases). The sequence came from a human donor who had recovered from COVID-19. The sample taken for sequencing was CD4+ T cells from blood, cultured in vitro. CDR3 region: CASSGGSGVGNSPLHF. CDR3 bases: TGTGCCAGCAGTGGGGGGTCGGGGGTTGGGAATTCACCCCTCCACTTT.